Listed below are T cell receptor beta chains from one sample, sequenced in a study of cytomegalovirus exposure and HLA in healthy donors. The method was immunoSEQ multiplex PCR; TCRdb's version includes in-frame clones alone and lacks a portion of them. This table has 120,000 to 150,000 clones, approximately 80% appearing once. Input material: PBMCs. The source of these receptors is a woman aged 45-65 years in good health and CMV-seropositive. Both conserved end residues are part of each CDR3. The D gene is left open where the match is weak. Size values are once, few and many counts, or a class for expanded clones, and some rows have none.

D	V	J	size	length	DNA	CDR3
TRBD1	TRBV7-8	TRBJ1-2	.	15	TGTGCCAGCAGCCTAAAGGGACAGGCCGCCGGGGGCTACACCTTC	CASSLKGQAAGGYTF
TRBD1	TRBV6-5	TRBJ2-5	.	13	TGTGCCAGCAGTTCAGGGGGCTTAGAGACCCAGTACTTC	CASSSGGLETQYF
TRBD2	TRBV11-1	TRBJ2-1	.	12	TGTGCCAGCAAGGGGACTAACAATGAGCAGTTCTTC	CASKGTNNEQFF
.	TRBV5-1	TRBJ1-3	.	14	TGCGCCAGACCCCATGGGGGGTCTGGAAACACCATATATTTT	CARPHGGSGNTIYF
TRBD1	TRBV5-5	TRBJ1-1	few	16	TGTGCCAGCAGCTCCCAGTTTACAGGGGCAGGCACTGAAGCTTTCTTT	CASSSQFTGAGTEAFF
TRBD1	TRBV7-3	TRBJ1-2	.	13	TGTGCCAGCAGCTTAGGCCCAGGGGGCGGCTACACCTTC	CASSLGPGGGYTF
TRBD2	TRBV6-6	TRBJ2-1	.	11	TGTGCCAGTATAGCGGGGCATGGGCAGTTCTTC	CASIAGHGQFF
.	TRBV7-3	TRBJ2-3	.	14	TGTGCCAGCAGCTTAACGGGACTGCTGGATACGCAGTATTTT	CASSLTGLLDTQYF
.	TRBV6-1	TRBJ1-1	.	13	TGTGCCAGCAGTGAAGCTAGGGACATCCGAGCTTTCTTT	CASSEARDIRAFF
.	TRBV7-2	TRBJ2-1	.	14	TGTGCCAGCAGCCCCGGGGACACCTACAATGAGCAGTTCTTC	CASSPGDTYNEQFF
.	TRBV5-1	TRBJ2-7	.	12	TGCGCCAGCAGCATGGACACCTACGAGCAGTACTTC	CASSMDTYEQYF
TRBD1	TRBV9	TRBJ1-1	.	14	TGTGCCAGCACCCGGACAGGAACGAACACTGAAGCTTTCTTT	CASTRTGTNTEAFF
.	TRBV14	TRBJ2-7	.	14	TGTGCCAGCAGCCAAGTGCCAGCCAGGGGCGAGCAGTACTTC	CASSQVPARGEQYF
TRBD1	TRBV9	TRBJ2-7	.	15	TGTGCCAGCAGCGCCGCCGGGACAGGGGCCTACGAGCAGTACTTC	CASSAAGTGAYEQYF
TRBD1	TRBV6-1	TRBJ2-7	few	16	TGTGCCAGCAATGAGGGGGTCGGGACAGGGGAGTACGAGCAGTACTTC	CASNEGVGTGEYEQYF
.	TRBV6-1	TRBJ1-2	.	13	TGTGCCAGCAGTGACCACTTGAACTATGGCTACACCTTC	CASSDHLNYGYTF
TRBD1	TRBV9	TRBJ1-1	once	14	TGTGCCAGCAGCTTCAGGACAGGGGGTTCTGAAGCTTTCTTT	CASSFRTGGSEAFF
.	TRBV7-2	TRBJ1-4	once	16	TGTGCCAGCACCCTCAGTCTGGGGGAGGCCGGTGAAAAACTGTTTTTT	CASTLSLGEAGEKLFF
.	TRBV5-4	TRBJ2-7	.	14	TGTGCCAGCAGTCCTAACAGGTTCCCCTGGGAGCAGTACTTC	CASSPNRFPWEQYF
.	TRBV28	TRBJ1-5	.	14	TGTGCCAGCAGTTTATCAGGGCCCAATCAGCCCCAGCATTTT	CASSLSGPNQPQHF
TRBD1	TRBV5-4	TRBJ1-2	.	14	TGTGCCAGCAGCGGACAGGGTGAGGGCTATGGCTACACCTTC	CASSGQGEGYGYTF
TRBD1	TRBV9	TRBJ2-2	.	15	TGTGCCAGCAGCATAGGGACAGGGCCTACCGGGGAGCTGTTTTTT	CASSIGTGPTGELFF
TRBD2	TRBV15	TRBJ2-2	.	19	TGTGCCACCAGCACCCCTCTTCTTGGGCGGGGGGCGAACACCGGGGAGCTGTTTTTT	CATSTPLLGRGANTGELFF
TRBD1	TRBV2	TRBJ1-1	.	15	TGTGCCAGCAGGGGGGACAGACAACCAAACACTGAAGCTTTCTTT	CASRGDRQPNTEAFF
.	TRBV28	TRBJ1-5	.	15	TGTGCCAGCAGTTCGTTGAGGGCTAGCAATCAGCCCCAGCATTTT	CASSSLRASNQPQHF
TRBD1	TRBV7-9	TRBJ2-1	.	15	TGTGCCAGCAGCCCCCGGGACAGGGAAAACAATGAGCAGTTCTTC	CASSPRDRENNEQFF
.	TRBV7-2	TRBJ1-6	.	13	TGTGCCAGCAGCTGGGGCGGGGTACCGTCACTCCACTTT	CASSWGGVPSLHF
TRBD2	TRBV7-2	TRBJ2-7	.	15	TGTGCCAGCAGCGAAATGGCGGGGGGGCTAATCGAGCAGTACTTC	CASSEMAGGLIEQYF
TRBD1	TRBV7-2	TRBJ1-4	.	14	TGTGCCAGCAGGACAGGGGGCGCGGGTGAAAAACTGTTTTTT	CASRTGGAGEKLFF
TRBD1	TRBV28	TRBJ1-3	.	16	TGTGCCAGCAGCCGAACCGGGACAGACTCTGGAAACACCATATATTTT	CASSRTGTDSGNTIYF
TRBD1	TRBV7-8	TRBJ1-1	.	17	TGTGCCAGCAGCGTACGACAGGGACTGCGGATGAACACTGAAGCTTTCTTT	CASSVRQGLRMNTEAFF
TRBD1	TRBV11-2	TRBJ1-2	few	15	TGTGCCAGCAGCCCCAACCCCGGGACAGGGGATGGCTACACCTTC	CASSPNPGTGDGYTF
.	TRBV7-9	TRBJ1-1	.	16	TGTGCCAGCAGCTTGATCTCCGGGACACCCAAAGCTGAAGCTTTCTTT	CASSLISGTPKAEAFF
TRBD1	TRBV29-1	TRBJ1-5	.	14	TGCAGCGCACAGGGGGCAGGGAGCAATCAGCCCCAGCATTTT	CSAQGAGSNQPQHF
.	TRBV6-6	TRBJ1-6	.	15	TGTGCCAGCAGTTACTCCGGGGCCTATAATTCACCCCTCCACTTT	CASSYSGAYNSPLHF
.	TRBV9	TRBJ2-1	.	14	TGTGCCAGCAGCGTACGGGACACCCGGGCCGAGCAGTTCTTC	CASSVRDTRAEQFF
.	TRBV19	TRBJ1-1	.	13	TGTGCCAGTAGTAAACAGAGGGACACTGAAGCTTTCTTT	CASSKQRDTEAFF
.	TRBV7-9	TRBJ1-2	.	13	TGTGCCAGCAGCTTAGACAGTCCCTATGGCTACACCTTC	CASSLDSPYGYTF
TRBD1	TRBV29-1	TRBJ2-6	few	15	TGCAGCGTGGGGACAGGGCGCTCTGGGGCCAACGTCCTGACTTTC	CSVGTGRSGANVLTF
.	TRBV7-9	TRBJ2-7	.	15	TGTGCCAGCAGCACCACTAGTGGGAGCTCCTACGAGCAGTACTTC	CASSTTSGSSYEQYF
TRBD1	TRBV28	TRBJ1-2	once	14	TGTGCCAGCAGGTTACAGGGGGCTAACTATGGCTACACCTTC	CASRLQGANYGYTF
.	TRBV7-9	TRBJ2-5	.	17	TGTGCCAGCAGCTTATATGTGGGCAGGGATATGCAAGAGACCCAGTACTTC	CASSLYVGRDMQETQYF
.	TRBV2	TRBJ2-2	.	14	TGTGCCAGCTGCGGGACAGAGAACACCGGGGAGCTGTTTTTT	CASCGTENTGELFF
.	TRBV21-1	TRBJ1-3	.	20	TGTGCCAGCAGCCTCTCGTGGGGGGATCCCGCGCATTGTTCTGGAAACACCATATATTTT	CASSLSWGDPAHCSGNTIYF
TRBD2	TRBV5-8	TRBJ2-3	.	16	TGTGCCAGCAGCTTCAGTAGCGGGGGCGGGGAAGATACGCAGTATTTT	CASSFSSGGGEDTQYF
TRBD1	TRBV15	TRBJ1-3	.	16	TGTGCCACCAGCAGGGACAGGGCGAGCTCTGGAAACACCATATATTTT	CATSRDRASSGNTIYF
TRBD1	TRBV5-1	TRBJ2-3	.	17	TGCGCCAGCAGCTTGCTCGGACAGGGGGCTGGCACAGATACGCAGTATTTT	CASSLLGQGAGTDTQYF
.	TRBV30	TRBJ2-7	few	10	TGTGCCTGGAGTGTGAACGAGCAGTACTTC	CAWSVNEQYF
.	TRBV7-2	TRBJ2-3	.	13	TGTGCCAGCAGCGCTGTAGCAGCAGATACGCAGTATTTT	CASSAVAADTQYF